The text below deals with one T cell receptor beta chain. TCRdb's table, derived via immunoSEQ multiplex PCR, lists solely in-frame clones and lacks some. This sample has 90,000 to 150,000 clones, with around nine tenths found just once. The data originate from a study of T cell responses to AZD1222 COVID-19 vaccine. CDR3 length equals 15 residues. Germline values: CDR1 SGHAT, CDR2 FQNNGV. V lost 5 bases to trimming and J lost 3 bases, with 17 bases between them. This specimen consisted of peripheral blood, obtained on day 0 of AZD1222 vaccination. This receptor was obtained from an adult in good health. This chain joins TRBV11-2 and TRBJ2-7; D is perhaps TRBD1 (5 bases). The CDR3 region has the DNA TGTGCCAGCAGCCCCCCCCGGACACCCCTCTACGAGCAGTACTTC. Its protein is CASSPPRTPLYEQYF.